These 21 T cell receptor beta chains share one sample of origin, sequenced in a study of tissue T cells after allogeneic stem cell transplantation. Sequenced by immunoSEQ multiplex PCR; TCRdb stores in-frame clones only, minus some. The sample shows fewer than 30,000 clones, about 85% of them seen only once. The sample here was blood, taken before transplantation. The receptors were gathered from a woman aged 18-50 years who later had graft-versus-host disease after an allogeneic stem cell transplant.

V gene TRBV30 combines with J gene TRBJ2-1, with 11 bases fitting TRBD2. The J segment lost 15 bases and the V segment lost 1 base, leaving 8 bases of the junction unmatched. Germline values: CDR1 GTSNPN, CDR2 SVGIG (reference sequence). The CDR3 runs to 13 residues. In DNA, the CDR3 is TGTGCCTGGAGTGGACTAGCGGGAAGTGAGTGGTTCTTC. It specifies CAWSGLAGSEWFF.

This clone was seen a few times. The J gene is TRBJ1-6, the V gene TRBV30; D not resolved. This CDR3 region has 13 residues. Between the trimmed V and J ends, which lost 3 bases and 7 bases, there was a span of 10 bases. The germline V gene has CDR1 GTSNPN and CDR2 SVGIG (reference sequence). The CDR3 DNA sequence: TGTGCCTGGAGGGGTACGGGAAATTCACCCCTCCACTTT. Amino acid sequence: CAWRGTGNSPLHF.

This rearrangement joins TRBV12-5 to TRBJ1-1, with D perhaps TRBD1 (5 bases). Trimming stripped 5 bases from V and 5 bases from J, with 15 bases between. This CDR3 is 14 amino acids long. Germline V lookup: CDR1 LGHNT, CDR2 FRNRAP. As DNA, the CDR3 is TGTGCTAGTGGTGTGAATGCGGGGGGGACTGAAGCTTTCTTT. As protein: CASGVNAGGTEAFF.

This chain connects TRBV5-6 to TRBJ1-2; weak D call: TRBD1 (5 bases). The V gene lost 5 bases and the J gene lost 8 bases, with 16 bases spanning the gap. This CDR3 comprises 13 residues. From germline, CDR1 is SGHDT and CDR2 YYEEEE. CDR3 coding DNA: TGTGCCAGCAGTTACTCAGGGACGTCCGGCTACACCTTC. Translation: CASSYSGTSGYTF.

This clone was observed a handful of times. The rearrangement links TRBV3-1 (or the pseudogene TRBV3-2) to TRBJ1-2; D not certain. V lost 1 base to trimming and J lost 4 bases, with 13 bases between them. This CDR3 has 15 residues. CDR1 LGHDT and CDR2 YNNKEL come from the germline V gene (reference sequence). In nucleotides, the CDR3 is TGTGCCAGCAGCCAAGGTCCCGCCCAAAGCTATGGCTACACCTTC. Protein sequence: CASSQGPAQSYGYTF.

The gene calls are TRBV11-2 and TRBJ1-3, with a weak D call TRBD1 (6 bases). Deletions cut 1 base from V and 0 bases from J, with 13 bases between. The CDR3 sequence is 17 residues long. Germline V gene lookup returns CDR1 SGHAT and CDR2 FQNNGV. This CDR3 reads CASSLAQGLLSGNTIYF. CDR3 DNA sequence: TGTGCCAGCAGCTTAGCACAGGGCTTACTCTCTGGAAACACCATATATTTT.

The rearrangement joins TRBV2 to TRBJ1-4; TRBD1 aligns across 8 bases. The V gene end was trimmed by 1 base and the J gene end by 13 bases; junction bases not matched to a gene: 5. Germline values: CDR1 SNHLY, CDR2 FYNNEI. The CDR3 loop spans 13 amino acids. In DNA, the CDR3 is TGTGCCAGCAGTGAAGAACAGGGGGTGAGACTGTTTTTT. Its protein product is CASSEEQGVRLFF.

The J gene is TRBJ2-2, the V gene TRBV28; D is perhaps TRBD2 (6 bases). V was trimmed by 2 bases and J by 5 bases, leaving 21 bases between them. The germline gives CDR1 MDHEN, CDR2 SYDVKM. The length of the CDR3 is 18 residues. The CDR3 protein is CASSLKGLMGLFTGELFF. DNA for the CDR3: TGTGCCAGCAGTTTAAAAGGGTTAATGGGACTTTTTACCGGGGAGCTGTTTTTT.

The chain has TRBV6-5 and TRBJ1-4, with D possibly TRBD1 on 5 matching bases. V was cut by 7 bases and J by 7 bases, with 13 bases left in between. The CDR3 has 13 amino acids. Germline lookup yields CDR1 MNHEY and CDR2 SVGAGI. The CDR3 bases are TGTGCCAGCAAAGTCGGGGCTTTTGAAAAACTGTTTTTT. Amino acid sequence: CASKVGAFEKLFF.

This chain connects TRBV7-2 to TRBJ1-4, with D unresolved. V lost 5 bases and J lost 8, with 24 bases in between. Germline lookup yields CDR1 SGHTA and CDR2 FQGNSA. This CDR3 is 17 amino acids long. This CDR3 is CASSRFLNPDSREKLFF. The CDR3 DNA reads TGTGCCAGCAGCCGTTTCCTGAATCCCGACTCGAGAGAAAAACTGTTTTTT.

This chain connects TRBV5-1 to TRBJ2-2; the D gene is possibly TRBD2 (7 bases). Germline-derived CDR1 and CDR2 are SGHRS and YFSETQ. This CDR3 contains 17 residues. With 0 bases removed from V and 0 bases from J, the gap between germline ends came to 12 bases. The CDR3, as DNA: TGCGCCAGCAGCTTGGAGGCGGGGGCCACGAACACCGGGGAGCTGTTTTTT. This gives the protein CASSLEAGATNTGELFF.

The chain is built from TRBV28 and TRBJ2-1, with 9 bases that match TRBD1. CDR3 length equals 15 residues. Per the germline V gene, CDR1 is MDHEN and CDR2 is SYDVKM. J was trimmed by 7 bases and V by 5 bases; bases with no gene match: 9. In DNA form, the CDR3 reads TGTGCCAGCAGTCCAGCGACAGGGGGTCGGAATGAGCAGTTCTTC. Translating it yields CASSPATGGRNEQFF. The full variable domain, rest sourced from reference TRBV28 and TRBJ2-1, is DVKVTQSSRYLVKRTGEKVFLECVQDMDHENMFWYRQDPGLGLRLIYFSYDVKMKEKGDIPEGYSVSREKKERFSLILESASTNQTSMYLCASSPATGGRNEQFFGPGTRLTVL.

V gene TRBV18 combines with J gene TRBJ2-1; 8 bases are shared with TRBD2. The CDR3 extends over 16 amino acids. Looked up from germline, CDR1 is KGHSH and CDR2 is LQKENI. V was pared by 2 bases and J by 4 bases, with 7 bases of the junction left unmatched. In DNA form, the CDR3 reads TGTGCCAGCTCACCATATACTAGCGGATTTTACAATGAGCAGTTCTTC. This codes for CASSPYTSGFYNEQFF.

V is TRBV6-6 and J is TRBJ1-5, with D possibly matching TRBD1 (6 bases). This CDR3 contains 17 residues. From germline, CDR1 is MNHNY and CDR2 SVGAGI (reference sequence). Trimming removed 5 bases from V and 2 bases from J, with 19 bases in between. The CDR3 DNA reads as TGTGCCAGCAGTCCTCTCGGCGGCAGGGGTCGCAATCAGCCCCAGCATTTT. The encoded protein is CASSPLGGRGRNQPQHF.

This clone turned up a few times. The chain employs TRBV25-1 and TRBJ1-5; D uncertain. V shed 1 base and J shed 8 bases, with 15 bases lying between them. The CDR3 totals 15 residues. CDR1 is MGHDK, CDR2 SYGVNS, per germline. The CDR3 protein is CASSESQASWEPQHF. In nucleotides, the CDR3 is TGTGCCAGCAGTGAATCCCAAGCTTCCTGGGAGCCCCAGCATTTT.

The V call is TRBV6-4, the J call TRBJ2-3; 13 bases agree with TRBD2. The germline V gene has CDR1 MRHNA and CDR2 SNTAGT. Trimming at V came to 2 bases and at J to 4 bases, leaving 0 bases not matched to a gene. The CDR3 extends over 15 amino acids. This CDR3 reads CASSDTSGGADTQYF. As DNA, the CDR3 is TGTGCCAGCAGTGACACTAGCGGGGGGGCAGATACGCAGTATTTT.

The rearrangement uses TRBV7-3 and TRBJ1-1; D gene unclear. The CDR3 extends over 11 amino acids. The V gene's germline CDR1 is SGHTA and CDR2 FQGTGA. Deletions cut 6 bases from V and 11 bases from J, with 13 bases between. The CDR3 DNA reads TGTGCCAGCAGTAACGGTGGAGAGGCTTTCTTT. It encodes CASSNGGEAFF.

The chain carries TRBV19 and TRBJ1-3, with D uncertain. The length of the CDR3 is 17 residues. V was shortened by 0 bases and J by 3 bases, with 15 bases between the two germline ends. CDR1 is LNHDA, CDR2 SQIVND, per germline (reference sequence). CDR3 region: CASSIDPSWAFGNTIYF. CDR3 nucleotides: TGTGCCAGTAGTATAGACCCCTCCTGGGCCTTTGGAAACACCATATATTTT.

This chain joins TRBV27 and TRBJ2-2; D remains ambiguous. Trimming removed 8 bases from V and 5 bases from J, with 18 bases in between. Looked up from germline, CDR1 is MNHEY and CDR2 is SMNVEV (reference sequence). The CDR3 contains 15 residues. CDR3 residues: CASFKSGLSTGELFF. The DNA of the CDR3 is TGTGCCAGCTTTAAATCGGGCCTGTCGACCGGGGAGCTGTTTTTT.

The chain couples TRBV4-1 to TRBJ2-3; 12 bases map to TRBD2. Trimming at V came to 2 bases and at J to 5 bases, leaving 2 bases not matched to a gene. The CDR3 is made up of 15 amino acids. The germline V gene encodes CDR1 MGHRA and CDR2 YSYEKL. The CDR3 nucleotides read TGCGCCAGCAGCCAACTAGCGGGGGGGTTAGATACGCAGTATTTT. It encodes CASSQLAGGLDTQYF.

CDR3 protein: CASRIGTGDSGANVLTF. The CDR3 bases are TGTGCCAGCAGGATCGGGACAGGGGACTCTGGGGCCAACGTCCTGACTTTC. The chain joins TRBV7-2 to TRBJ2-6; 10 bases map to TRBD1. From germline, CDR1 is SGHTA and CDR2 FQGNSA. Trimming at V came to 6 bases and at J to 0 bases, leaving 5 bases not matched to a gene. The CDR3 is 17 amino acids.